The 31 T cell receptor beta chains given below trace back to one sample, sequenced in a study of cytomegalovirus exposure and HLA in healthy donors. Primers for the PCR totalled 60 Vbeta and 13 Jbeta. Clones were read by immunoSEQ multiplex PCR, and TCRdb kept only the in-frame ones, dropping some. The table records about 140,000 clones, roughly 80% of them present only once. The material sequenced was PBMCs. Receptor source: a female donor in good health and CMV-seronegative.

The V gene is TRBV5-1, the J gene TRBJ2-3; 11 bases are a match to TRBD2. CDR1 and CDR2 from the germline V gene are SGHRS and YFSETQ. The CDR3 loop spans 17 amino acids. Germline trimming cut 4 bases from V and 4 bases from J; bases unmatched to any gene: 11. This chain's CDR3 is CASSLRPSGGLPDTQYF. CDR3 sequence (DNA): TGCGCCAGCAGCCTAAGGCCTAGCGGGGGGTTACCAGATACGCAGTATTTT.

This chain joins TRBV29-1 and TRBJ2-1, with a weak D call TRBD2 (6 bases). The CDR3 has 12 residues. Per the germline V gene, CDR1 is SQVTM and CDR2 is ANQGSEA. V lost 7 bases and J 1 base, leaving 8 bases between the germline ends. CDR3 in amino acids: CSGAGSYNEQFF. The DNA for the CDR3 is TGCAGCGGGGCGGGATCCTACAATGAGCAGTTCTTC.

The rearrangement joins TRBV18 to TRBJ1-1; D perhaps matches TRBD1 (5 bases). Germline CDR1 KGHSH, CDR2 LQKENI. This CDR3 comprises 13 residues. Trimming left V 5 bases short and J 1 base short, with 8 bases between. In DNA, the CDR3 is TGTGCCAGCTCAGGAGGGGAGAACACTGAAGCTTTCTTT. This gives the protein CASSGGENTEAFF.

The rearrangement links TRBV6-6 to TRBJ1-5; the D gene is possibly TRBD1 (5 bases). This CDR3 contains 14 residues. Germline lookup yields CDR1 MNHNY and CDR2 SVGAGI (reference sequence). V lost 2 bases to trimming and J lost 5 bases, with 10 bases between them. The chain's CDR3 is CASSYPQEHQPQHF. CDR3 coding DNA: TGTGCCAGCAGTTACCCACAGGAGCATCAGCCCCAGCATTTT.

Of note for this clone: Additional DNA sequences in this sample encode the identical CDR3. The V and J genes are TRBV27 and TRBJ2-7; 10 bases are a match to TRBD1. Per the germline V gene, CDR1 is MNHEY and CDR2 is SMNVEV (reference sequence). The ends lost 6 bases at V and 5 bases at J; junction bases unmatched: 13. The CDR3 is 16 residues long. The CDR3 spells CASSFTSPGQGNEQYF. CDR3 nucleotide sequence: TGTGCCAGCAGCTTCACATCGCCGGGACAGGGGAACGAGCAGTACTTC.

The chain links TRBV2 to TRBJ1-6, with 10 bases identical to TRBD1. The J segment lost 8 bases and the V segment lost 1 base, leaving 5 bases of the junction unmatched. Germline V lookup: CDR1 SNHLY, CDR2 FYNNEI. The CDR3 length is 16 residues. CDR3 protein: CASSEVGGTGDSPLHF. In DNA form, the CDR3 reads TGTGCCAGCAGTGAAGTAGGGGGGACAGGGGATTCACCCCTCCACTTT.

The chain is built from TRBV11-2 and TRBJ2-7; 7 positions agree with TRBD1. CDR1 is SGHAT and CDR2 is FQNNGV in the germline V gene. V lost 0 bases and J lost 2; bases outside the gene matches: 4. The CDR3 contains 15 residues. CDR3 nucleotide sequence: TGTGCCAGCAGCTTAGAAACAGGGGATCCCTACGAGCAGTACTTC. Amino acids: CASSLETGDPYEQYF.

This clone was observed a few times. The rearrangement links TRBV30 to TRBJ1-4; TRBD1 is a possible D gene (5 bases). CDR3 size: 14 residues. Germline CDR1 GTSNPN, CDR2 SVGIG (reference sequence). Trimming stripped 0 bases from V and 6 bases from J, with 11 bases between. The CDR3 bases are TGTGCCTGGAGTGTCGCAGGGTGGGATGAAAAACTGTTTTTT. Translation gives CAWSVAGWDEKLFF. Combining the CDR3 with reference TRBV30 and TRBJ1-4 gives the whole variable domain SQTIHQWPATLVQPVGSPLSLECTVEGTSNPNLYWYRQAAGRGLQLLFYSVGIGQISSEVPQNLSASRPQDRQFILSSKKLLLSDSGFYLCAWSVAGWDEKLFFGSGTQLSVL.

This clone has a single count. Sequence at one end of the junction differs from germline and may be a read error. The chain has TRBV11-3 and TRBJ1-1, with D unclear. Per the germline V gene, CDR1 is SGHNT and CDR2 is YENEEA. The CDR3 loop spans 12 amino acids. The DNA of the CDR3 is TGTGCCAGCAGCTTAGGAGGTATTGAAGTTTTCTTT. Its protein is CASSLGGIEVFF.

The CDR3 loop is CASSSETGVTYGYTF. CDR3 bases: TGTGCCAGCAGCTCGGAGACAGGGGTCACCTATGGCTACACCTTC. The chain couples TRBV7-9 to TRBJ1-2; 8 positions agree with TRBD1. Per the germline V gene, CDR1 is SEHNR and CDR2 is FQNEAQ (reference sequence). With V trimmed by 4 bases and J by 4 bases, 8 bases remained unmatched. The CDR3 has 15 residues.

The chain recombines TRBV19 with TRBJ1-1; D is undetermined. Germline V CDR1 and CDR2: LNHDA, SQIVND (reference sequence). V gave up 4 bases and J gave up 3 bases, with 12 bases separating them. The CDR3 loop spans 14 amino acids. The CDR3 DNA follows: TGTGCCAGTAGTAATATGGGGAGGCACACTGAAGCTTTCTTT. Encoded protein: CASSNMGRHTEAFF.

The rearrangement joins TRBV27 to TRBJ1-4; D perhaps matches TRBD1 (5 bases). V was shortened by 3 bases and J by 8 bases, with 13 bases between the two germline ends. This CDR3 is 14 amino acids long. Germline V gives CDR1 MNHEY, CDR2 SMNVEV (reference sequence). The CDR3 protein is CASSLGRGGEKLFF. For the CDR3, the DNA is TGTGCCAGCAGTTTGGGTAGGGGAGGGGAAAAACTGTTTTTT. Variable domain in full (rest from reference TRBV27 and TRBJ1-4): EAQVTQNPRYLITVTGKKLTVTCSQNMNHEYMSWYRQDPGLGLRQIYYSMNVEVTDKGDVPEGYKVSRKEKRNFPLILESPSPNQTSLYFCASSLGRGGEKLFFGSGTQLSVL.

V usage is TRBV6-1 and J usage is TRBJ2-3; 7 bases agree with TRBD1. The trim removed 6 bases at V and 3 bases at J, leaving 9 bases unmatched. Germline CDR1 and CDR2: MNHNS and SASEGT. The CDR3 covers 15 residues. CDR3 sequence: CASRSQGKLTDTQYF. CDR3 sequence (DNA): TGTGCCAGCAGGTCACAGGGGAAACTAACAGATACGCAGTATTTT.

The chain has TRBV19 and TRBJ2-7, with 7 bases identical to TRBD2. The CDR3 extends over 15 amino acids. V lost 5 bases to trimming and J lost 1 base; unmatched junction nucleotides: 8. The germline V gene has CDR1 LNHDA and CDR2 SQIVND (reference sequence). The DNA of the CDR3 is TGTGCCAGTAGTCCTGGCGGGGGAAATTCCTACGAGCAGTACTTC. It specifies CASSPGGGNSYEQYF.

The chain has TRBV5-5 and TRBJ1-2, with 10 bases that match TRBD1. The germline CDR1 and CDR2 sequences are SGHKS and YYEKEE (reference sequence). J lost 4 bases, V lost 1 base, and 10 bases had no gene match. The CDR3 loop spans 17 amino acids. The CDR3 here is CASSLFQTGGGGYGYTF. The CDR3 nucleotides are TGTGCCAGCAGCTTGTTCCAGACAGGGGGCGGGGGCTATGGCTACACCTTC.

The J gene is TRBJ1-5, the V gene TRBV10-3; 11 nucleotides agree with TRBD1. The V gene end was trimmed by 6 bases and the J gene end by 4 bases; junction bases not matched to a gene: 5. This CDR3 is 15 amino acids long. Germline-derived CDR1 and CDR2 are ENHRY and SYGVKD. This chain's CDR3 is CAIRGDRGKNQPQHF. The CDR3 coding sequence is TGTGCCATCAGGGGGGACAGGGGGAAAAATCAGCCCCAGCATTTT.

This clone was observed a handful of times. The J gene is TRBJ1-1, the V gene TRBV7-6; D unclear. The CDR3 runs to 13 residues. Trimming shortened V by 3 bases and J by 2 bases, and 7 bases separated the two germline ends. Germline V gene sequence: CDR1 SGHVS, CDR2 FNYEAQ. CDR3 nucleotides: TGTGCCAGCAGCTTCTTCAGTAACACTGAAGCTTTCTTT. This sequence encodes CASSFFSNTEAFF.

The chain combines TRBV7-6 with TRBJ2-5; 7 nucleotides match TRBD2. The germline V gene encodes CDR1 SGHVS and CDR2 FNYEAQ. The CDR3 has 16 amino acids. Trimming removed 6 bases from V and 7 bases from J; junction bases left unmatched: 17. CDR3 sequence: CASSIYAGRETRTQYF. CDR3 nucleotide sequence: TGTGCCAGCAGTATTTACGCTGGGAGGGAAACCCGGACCCAGTACTTC.

This rearrangement joins TRBV6-6 to TRBJ1-5, with TRBD1 matching 7 bases. The CDR3 is made up of 14 amino acids. The J segment lost 2 bases and the V segment lost 6 bases, leaving 4 bases of the junction unmatched. Germline CDR1 and CDR2: MNHNY and SVGAGI (reference sequence). CDR3 sequence reads: CASSRTGGNQPQHF. The CDR3 DNA reads TGTGCCAGCAGCCGTACAGGGGGCAATCAGCCCCAGCATTTT.

The rearrangement joins TRBV5-8 to TRBJ2-7; 9 bases line up with TRBD1. Germline lookup yields CDR1 SGHTS and CDR2 YDEGEE. The CDR3 runs 15 residues. The V segment lost 0 bases and the J segment 0 bases; nucleotides outside the gene matches: 1. The chain's CDR3 is CASSLGDRASYEQYF. The CDR3 bases are TGTGCCAGCAGCTTGGGGGACAGGGCCTCCTACGAGCAGTACTTC. The full variable domain, with the rest looked up from reference TRBV5-8 and TRBJ2-7, is EAGVTQSPTHLIKTRGQQATLRCSPISGHTSVYWYQQALGLGLQFLLWYDEGEERNRGNFPPRFSGRQFPNYSSELNVNALELEDSALYLCASSLGDRASYEQYFGPGTRLTVT.

Of note for this clone: One end of the junction does not line up with germline, which may come from a read error. The chain combines TRBV10-1 with TRBJ2-1; 7 nucleotides agree with TRBD1. Germline loops: CDR1 WNHNN, CDR2 SYGVQD (reference sequence). The CDR3 length is 17 residues. As DNA, the CDR3 is TGCGCCAGCAGTGAGTTGGGGGACAGCCTCTCCTACAATGAGCAATTCTTC. Its protein is CASSELGDSLSYNEQFF.

The CDR3 DNA reads TGTGCCAGCAGCTCGCCAGCGGGTGCTAGCACAGATACGCAGTATTTT. Translation gives CASSSPAGASTDTQYF. The chain recombines TRBV11-3 with TRBJ2-3; D possibly corresponds to TRBD2 (6 bases). This CDR3 contains 16 residues. The ends were cut back, 4 bases at V and 0 bases at J, with 14 bases in the middle. CDR1 is SGHNT and CDR2 is YENEEA in the germline V gene.

This clone has a count of ten or more. The chain has TRBV25-1 and TRBJ2-5; D is perhaps TRBD2 (7 bases). In germline, CDR1 is MGHDK, CDR2 SYGVNS. CDR3 length: 15 residues. V was clipped by 2 bases and J by 5 bases, with 15 bases between them. The CDR3 DNA reads as TGTGCCAGCAGTGAAGGCGGGGAGGGGGGCGAGACCCAGTACTTC. This encodes CASSEGGEGGETQYF.

The chain joins TRBV7-8 to TRBJ1-1, with 9 bases fitting TRBD1. The CDR3 covers 14 residues. The junction had 6 bases not matched to a gene; V was cut back by 4 bases and J by 6 bases. Germline values: CDR1 SGHVS, CDR2 FQNEAQ. DNA of the CDR3: TGTGCCAGCAGCTCAGAGGGACAGGGAGCTGAAGCTTTCTTT. It translates to CASSSEGQGAEAFF.

The chain links TRBV9 to TRBJ2-6; TRBD1 aligns across 8 bases. The CDR3 has 15 residues. Losses at the gene ends were 3 bases for V and 2 bases for J; bases not matched to a gene: 1. CDR1 SGDLS and CDR2 YYNGEE come from the germline V gene. The CDR3 is CASSEQGAGANVLTF. The CDR3 DNA sequence: TGTGCCAGCAGCGAACAGGGGGCTGGGGCCAACGTCCTGACTTTC.

A remark on this clone: Within the sample, other DNA sequences also encode this same CDR3. This chain links TRBV5-4 with TRBJ1-2; unclear D gene. Germline CDR1 SGHNT, CDR2 YYREEE (reference sequence). Trimming cost V 3 bases and J 0 bases, with 15 bases left between them. The CDR3 extends over 16 amino acids. The CDR3 DNA reads as TGTGCCAGCAGCTCACGCCCCGGGGAGGCTAACTATGGCTACACCTTC. It translates to CASSSRPGEANYGYTF.

The chain combines TRBV11-3 with TRBJ1-6, with unresolved D. Germline loops: CDR1 SGHNT, CDR2 YENEEA. This CDR3 comprises 13 residues. Deletions cut 5 bases from V and 7 bases from J, with 9 bases between. CDR3 sequence: CASSINMNSPLHF. The CDR3 bases are TGTGCCAGCAGCATTAACATGAATTCACCCCTCCACTTT.

The chain joins TRBV5-5 to TRBJ1-1; D is possibly TRBD1 (6 bases). The CDR3 has 13 residues. V lost 3 bases and J lost 0, with 6 bases in between. The germline gives CDR1 SGHKS, CDR2 YYEKEE (reference sequence). The CDR3 loop reads CASSWGLNTEAFF. CDR3 coding DNA: TGTGCCAGCAGCTGGGGGCTGAACACTGAAGCTTTCTTT.

CDR3 DNA: TGTGCCAGCAGCTTCTCCCCAGAGGGAGGGACAAACTATGGCTACACCTTC. Protein sequence: CASSFSPEGGTNYGYTF. The chain employs TRBV11-2 and TRBJ1-2; possible D gene TRBD1, 6 bases. Trimming took 3 bases from V and 2 from J, leaving 19 bases between them. CDR3 size: 17 residues. Germline V gene data show CDR1 as SGHAT and CDR2 as FQNNGV.

The chain employs TRBV7-7 and TRBJ2-1; a weak D match, TRBD2 (5 bases). Trimming pared 5 bases from V and 7 bases from J, leaving 15 bases between. The CDR3 length is 14 residues. Germline V CDR1 and CDR2: SSHAT, FNYEAQ (reference sequence). The CDR3 nucleotides are TGTGCCAGCAGCCCCCCCGGGAACCTAAATGAGCAGTTCTTC. It is translated as CASSPPGNLNEQFF.

V is TRBV5-4 and J is TRBJ2-6, with D hard to call. Germline V lookup: CDR1 SGHNT, CDR2 YYREEE (reference sequence). The CDR3 has 16 amino acids. Trimming took off 2 bases at V and 3 bases at J, with 12 bases between the two ends. CDR3 coding DNA: TGTGCCAGCAGCTTTCTCTCGAGCGTTGGGGCCAACGTCCTGACTTTC. Protein sequence: CASSFLSSVGANVLTF.